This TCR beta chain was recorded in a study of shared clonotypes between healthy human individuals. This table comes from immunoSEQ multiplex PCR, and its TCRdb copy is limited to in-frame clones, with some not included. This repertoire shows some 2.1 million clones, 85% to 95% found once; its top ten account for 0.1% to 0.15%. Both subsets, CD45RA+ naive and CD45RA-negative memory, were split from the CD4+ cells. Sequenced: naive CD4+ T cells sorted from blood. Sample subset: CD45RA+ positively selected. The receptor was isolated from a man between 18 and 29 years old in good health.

The CDR3 coding sequence is TGTGCCATCAGGGGACTAGCGGGGGGGCCCGAGCAGTTCTTC. Translation gives CAIRGLAGGPEQFF. V gene TRBV10-3 combines with J gene TRBJ2-1; 16 nucleotides line up with TRBD2. The V segment lost 6 bases and the J segment 10 bases; nucleotides outside the gene matches: 3. CDR3 length: 14 amino acids. Germline CDR1 is ENHRY and CDR2 is SYGVKD.